A single sample gave rise to the 9 T cell receptor beta chains below, sequenced in a study of CD8+CD57+ T cells in acquired aplastic anemia. The template for TCR beta VDJ and CDR3 sequence profiling was genomic DNA. TCRdb re-called the reads through MiXCR, storing one row per CDR3 protein. The sample has under 250,000 distinct CDR3 sequences, more than 40% seen once. In patients chosen for sequencing, flow cytometry had shown CD8+CD57+ cell expansion. The sequenced sample was sorted CD4+, CD8+, or CD8+CD57+ T cells (not recorded which) from PBMCs. All receptors come from a human donor with aplastic anemia.

V is TRBV7-9 and J is TRBJ1-1; D not certain. The CDR3 totals 14 residues. V shed 6 bases and J shed 5 bases, with 16 bases lying between them. Germline V gene data show CDR1 as SEHNR and CDR2 as FQNEAQ (reference sequence). The CDR3 reads CASSLQPSKTEAFF. In nucleotides, the CDR3 is TGTGCCAGCAGTTTACAGCCAAGTAAGACTGAAGCTTTCTTT.

In its sample, this clonotype was seen a few times. The rearrangement joins TRBV10-3 to TRBJ1-2, with TRBD1 matching over 9 bases. Trimming removed 7 bases from V and 3 bases from J; junction bases left unmatched: 6. The germline V gene has CDR1 ENHRY and CDR2 SYGVKD. This CDR3 comprises 14 residues. CDR3 loop: CAIKPGQGDYGYTF. The CDR3 DNA sequence: TGTGCCATCAAACCGGGACAGGGAGACTATGGCTACACCTTC.

Many counts were recorded for this clonotype. This CDR3 reads CASSLEGYGSYEQYF. CDR3 nucleotide sequence: TGTGCCAGCAGCCTAGAAGGATACGGATCCTACGAGCAGTACTTC. The V gene is TRBV3-1, the J gene TRBJ2-7; D unresolved. The CDR3 contains 15 residues. V was pared by 4 bases and J by 1 base, with 14 bases between. The germline CDR1 and CDR2 sequences are LGHDT and YNNKEL (reference sequence).

This clonotype was counted a few times. The chain couples TRBV4-2 to TRBJ2-3, with D maybe TRBD2 (6 bases). CDR1 is LGHNA and CDR2 is YNFKEQ in the germline V gene. The CDR3 sequence is 18 residues long. V dropped 4 bases and J dropped 1 base, with 21 bases sitting between them. The CDR3 DNA sequence: TGTGCCAGCAGCCGAGAAGTCTCCGGGCCGGGGGGCACAGATACGCAGTATTTT. This translates into CASSREVSGPGGTDTQYF.

This sequence joins TRBV24-1 and TRBJ2-3; D unresolved. The germline V and J ends were trimmed by 4 bases and 3 bases, with 7 bases remaining between them. The CDR3 totals 13 residues. Per the germline V gene, CDR1 is KGHDR and CDR2 is SFDVKD. In DNA form, the CDR3 reads TGTGCCACCAGTGAGCTAGTGACAGATACGCAGTATTTT. It specifies CATSELVTDTQYF.

The chain recombines TRBV7-2 with TRBJ1-1; the D gene is possibly TRBD1 (5 bases). The CDR3 is 13 amino acids. Trimming removed 6 bases from V and 1 base from J, with 9 bases in between. Germline V gene lookup returns CDR1 SGHTA and CDR2 FQGNSA. The DNA for the CDR3 is TGTGCCAGCAGTGAGACAGCGAACACTGAAGCTTTCTTT. Translated, it gives CASSETANTEAFF.

V usage is TRBV20-1 and J usage is TRBJ1-5, with 10 bases aligning to TRBD1. Germline V CDR1 and CDR2: DFQATT, SNEGSKA (reference sequence). V lost 0 bases to trimming and J lost 4 bases; unmatched junction nucleotides: 12. The length of the CDR3 is 18 residues. CDR3 protein: CSARDKETGGVSNQPQHF. The CDR3 DNA is TGCAGTGCTAGAGATAAGGAGACAGGGGGCGTCTCAAATCAGCCCCAGCATTTT.

This clonotype appeared many times. The V call is TRBV7-9, the J call TRBJ1-5; unclear D gene. The germline V and J ends were trimmed by 4 bases and 4 bases, with 8 bases remaining between them. The CDR3 has 13 amino acids. Germline CDR1 is SEHNR and CDR2 is FQNEAQ (reference sequence). The CDR3 coding sequence is TGTGCCAGCAGCTCCCTCAAGAATCAGCCCCAGCATTTT. Translating it yields CASSSLKNQPQHF.

The chain combines TRBV12-3 or TRBV12-4 with TRBJ1-2; D is ambiguous. Deletions cut 6 bases from V and 8 bases from J, with 13 bases between. CDR3 length equals 12 residues. The CDR3 reads CASSHIHRGYTF. The CDR3 DNA follows: TGTGCCAGCAGCCACATACACCGGGGCTACACCTTC.